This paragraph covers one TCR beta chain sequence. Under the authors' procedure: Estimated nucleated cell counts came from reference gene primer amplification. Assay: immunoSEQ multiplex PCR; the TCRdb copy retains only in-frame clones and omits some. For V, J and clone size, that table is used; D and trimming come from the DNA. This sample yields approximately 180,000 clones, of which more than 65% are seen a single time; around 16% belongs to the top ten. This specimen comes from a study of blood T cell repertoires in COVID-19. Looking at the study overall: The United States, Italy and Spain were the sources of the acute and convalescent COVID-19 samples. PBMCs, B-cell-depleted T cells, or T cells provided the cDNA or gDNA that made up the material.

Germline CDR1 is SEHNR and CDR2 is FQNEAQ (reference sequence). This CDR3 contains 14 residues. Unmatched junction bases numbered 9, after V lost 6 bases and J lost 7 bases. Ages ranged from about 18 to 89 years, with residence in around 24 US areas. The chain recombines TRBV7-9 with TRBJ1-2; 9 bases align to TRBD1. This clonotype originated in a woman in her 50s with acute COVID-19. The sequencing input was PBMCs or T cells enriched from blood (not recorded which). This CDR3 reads CASRPTGGDPGYTF. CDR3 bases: TGTGCCAGCAGACCGACAGGGGGGGACCCTGGCTACACCTTC.